This note documents a single T cell receptor beta chain sequence. Its antigen is still unknown. This sample stems from a study of cytomegalovirus exposure and HLA in healthy donors. V dropped 5 bases and J dropped 1 base, with 15 bases sitting between them. The CDR3 covers 15 residues. Germline V gene sequence: CDR1 SGHRS, CDR2 YFSETQ. The study ran its PCR with 60 Vbeta and 13 Jbeta primers. Libraries were prepared by immunoSEQ multiplex PCR; TCRdb keeps only in-frame clonotypes and omits some of them. The sample has some 130,000 clones, around 75% seen once. Overall study results and limits: For presence/absence analyses, sequencing depth was assumed to be roughly uniform across donors. According to a later analysis, donors in an Asian-associated ancestry cluster reportedly had fewer N-insertions than the approximately 720-donor mean.

The receptor was derived from a man between 35 and 55 years old in good health and CMV-seronegative. This chain joins TRBV5-1 and TRBJ1-1, with D perhaps TRBD1 (5 bases). Sequences were obtained from PBMCs. CDR3 in DNA: TGCGCCAGCAGTCAACGACAGTTAAGGAACACTGAAGCTTTCTTT. This encodes CASSQRQLRNTEAFF.